Below, 8 T cell receptor beta chains from the same sample are listed, as sequenced in a study of T cell clonotyping in hematopoietic cell transplantation. Only in-frame clones appear in the TCRdb table, and some are missing; sequencing was by immunoSEQ multiplex PCR. The profile shows under 9,000 clones, 85% to 90% of them singletons. Material: peripheral blood mononuclear cells, obtained at the time of graft-versus-host disease after allogeneic stem cell transplant. All receptors derive from a male patient in his sixties or seventies who had an allogeneic stem cell transplant from a related donor, so the T cells may come from the graft donor. Some clones in this sample may be carry-over from other donors' samples.

This clone is a singleton in its sample. The CDR3 reads CASSDTGIGTEAFF. CDR3 in DNA: TGTGCCAGCAGTGATACAGGGATTGGCACTGAAGCTTTCTTT. This chain links TRBV6-5 with TRBJ1-1; possibly TRBD1 for D (6 bases). The V end lost 5 bases, the J end lost 4 bases, and 14 bases lay between the germline ends. Germline V gives CDR1 MNHEY, CDR2 SVGAGI. This CDR3 has 14 residues.

CDR3 protein: CASSGPGELFF. DNA of the CDR3: TGTGCCAGCAGCGGGCCCGGGGAGCTGTTTTTT. The V gene is TRBV5-5, the J gene TRBJ2-2; D is unclear. This CDR3 comprises 11 residues. CDR1 is SGHKS, CDR2 YYEKEE, per germline (reference sequence). V lost 4 bases and J 6 bases, leaving 4 bases between the germline ends.

The rearrangement links TRBV4-1 to TRBJ1-1, with a weak D call TRBD1 (5 bases). This CDR3 has 16 residues. V gave up 6 bases and J gave up 0 bases, with 17 bases separating them. Germline CDR1 and CDR2: MGHRA and YSYEKL. CDR3 in amino acids: CASSLVGGRMNTEAFF. CDR3 DNA sequence: TGCGCCAGCAGTCTAGTGGGGGGACGGATGAACACTGAAGCTTTCTTT.

The count of this clone is one. This sequence joins TRBV6-4 and TRBJ2-1; 8 positions agree with TRBD2. The junction had 7 bases not matched to a gene; V was cut back by 2 bases and J by 10 bases. Germline V CDR1 and CDR2: MRHNA, SNTAGT. The CDR3 is 14 amino acids. The CDR3 nucleotides read TGTGCCAGCAGTGACGGTATGGAGCGGGGGGAGCAGTTCTTC. As protein: CASSDGMERGEQFF.

Concerning this clone: The junction does not match germline at one end; this may be a read error. The rearrangement joins TRBV7-7 to TRBJ2-5; a possible D gene is TRBD2 (6 bases). From germline, CDR1 is SSHAT and CDR2 FNYEAQ (reference sequence). This CDR3 comprises 16 residues. The CDR3 nucleotides are TGTGCTAGCAGCTTAGGAGGGGCCACGGGGGTGGAGACCCAGTACTTC. Amino acid sequence: CASSLGGATGVETQYF.

The rearrangement links TRBV18 to TRBJ1-5, with D possibly TRBD1 on 5 matching bases. The germline V gene encodes CDR1 KGHSH and CDR2 LQKENI. The CDR3 is 14 residues long. The V end lost 3 bases, the J end lost 6 bases, and 12 bases lay between the germline ends. CDR3 residues: CASSPSGGFQPQHF. CDR3 coding DNA: TGTGCCAGCTCACCCTCCGGGGGATTTCAGCCCCAGCATTTT.

The rearrangement links TRBV2 to TRBJ2-3; no reliable D call. V shed 6 bases and J shed 4 bases, with 8 bases lying between them. CDR3 length equals 12 residues. The germline CDR1 and CDR2 sequences are SNHLY and FYNNEI. The CDR3 DNA sequence: TGTGCCAGCAGCTTAAACGCAGATACGCAGTATTTT. This translates into CASSLNADTQYF.

This chain connects TRBV7-2 to TRBJ2-1, with TRBD1 as a possible D gene (6 bases). CDR3 length equals 14 residues. The V end lost 1 base, the J end lost 6 bases, and 10 bases lay between the germline ends. CDR1 is SGHTA, CDR2 FQGNSA, per germline. CDR3 loop: CASSLGLGGNEQFF. CDR3 bases: TGTGCCAGCAGCTTAGGTCTAGGGGGCAATGAGCAGTTCTTC.